These 26 T cell receptor beta chains originate from one sample sequenced in a study of OX40 agonist ivuxolimab in advanced cancers. Measured with immunoSEQ multiplex PCR; TCRdb has only the in-frame clones, and not every one. The data show 60,000 to 80,000 clones, around 82% seen once. The material was CD4+ or CD8+ T cells sorted from blood, obtained in a trial of the OX40 agonist ivuxolimab. These receptors originate from an adult with an advanced solid tumor such as melanoma, head and neck, liver or kidney cancer.

J is TRBJ1-5 and V is TRBV11-2; D is ambiguous. Trimming shortened V by 0 bases and J by 1 base, and 4 bases separated the two germline ends. Germline-derived CDR1 and CDR2 are SGHAT and FQNNGV. The CDR3 length is 14 residues. For the CDR3, the DNA is TGTGCCAGCAGCTTAGACGGGAGCAATCAGCCCCAGCATTTT. It yields the protein CASSLDGSNQPQHF. Full variable domain (missing parts from reference TRBV11-2 and TRBJ1-5): EAGVAQSPRYKIIEKRQSVAFWCNPISGHATLYWYQQILGQGPKLLIQFQNNGVVDDSQLPKDRFSAERLKGVDSTLKIQPAKLEDSAVYLCASSLDGSNQPQHFGDGTRLSIL.

The chain employs TRBV7-2 and TRBJ1-6, with D hard to call. Per germline, CDR1 SGHTA and CDR2 FQGNSA. This CDR3 is 13 amino acids long. Trimming removed 1 base from V and 6 bases from J, with 4 bases in between. The DNA of the CDR3 is TGTGCCAGCAGCTTAGGGAGTAATTCACCCCTCCACTTT. Amino acids: CASSLGSNSPLHF.

This clone has more than one count but fewer than ten. J is TRBJ2-2 and V is TRBV9; D ambiguous. The V gene lost 4 bases and the J gene lost 1 base, with 14 bases spanning the gap. There are 16 residues in the CDR3. The germline CDR1 and CDR2 sequences are SGDLS and YYNGEE. CDR3 amino acids: CASSPPRTVNTGELFF. In DNA form, the CDR3 reads TGTGCCAGCAGCCCCCCGAGGACGGTGAACACCGGGGAGCTGTTTTTT. Filled out from reference TRBV9 and TRBJ2-2, the complete variable domain reads DSGVTQTPKHLITATGQRVTLRCSPRSGDLSVYWYQQSLDQGLQFLIQYYNGEERAKGNILERFSAQQFPDLHSELNLSSLELGDSALYFCASSPPRTVNTGELFFGEGSRLTVL.

The V call is TRBV2, the J call TRBJ2-5; 7 bases fit TRBD1. The CDR3 is 14 residues long. V was clipped by 5 bases and J by 3 bases; unmatched bases: 6. Germline CDR1 SNHLY, CDR2 FYNNEI. The CDR3 bases are TGTGCCAGCAGTCCGACAGGGACGAAAGAGACCCAGTACTTC. Amino acid sequence: CASSPTGTKETQYF.

The chain employs TRBV5-1 and TRBJ1-2; 8 bases align to TRBD1. The CDR3 contains 13 residues. Per germline, CDR1 SGHRS and CDR2 YFSETQ. V lost 2 bases to trimming and J lost 7 bases; unmatched junction nucleotides: 4. CDR3 sequence: CASSFSRGLGYTF. In DNA form, the CDR3 reads TGCGCCAGCAGCTTTTCCAGGGGGCTTGGCTACACCTTC.

The chain carries TRBV7-2 and TRBJ1-5, with 9 nucleotides matching TRBD1. The CDR3 length is 17 residues. CDR1 is SGHTA, CDR2 FQGNSA, per germline. Germline trimming cut 4 bases from V and 1 base from J; bases unmatched to any gene: 8. CDR3 loop: CASSSPPGQGSNQPQHF. The CDR3 nucleotides are TGTGCCAGCAGCTCCCCCCCGGGACAGGGCAGCAATCAGCCCCAGCATTTT.

The V gene is TRBV6-5, the J gene TRBJ1-6; 7 bases are a match to TRBD1. The CDR3 loop spans 15 amino acids. Germline values: CDR1 MNHEY, CDR2 SVGAGI. Losses at the gene ends were 6 bases for V and 7 bases for J; bases not matched to a gene: 9. The CDR3 loop reads CASSRQGGRNSPLHF. As DNA, the CDR3 is TGTGCCAGCAGCCGTCAGGGGGGAAGGAATTCACCCCTCCACTTT.

The genes are TRBV9 and TRBJ2-5; a weak D match, TRBD2 (5 bases). The CDR3 is 13 residues long. The V end lost 4 bases, the J end lost 4 bases, and 11 bases lay between the germline ends. Per the germline V gene, CDR1 is SGDLS and CDR2 is YYNGEE. The CDR3 DNA reads TGTGCCAGCAGCCCCGCGGGCGGAGAGACCCAGTACTTC. Its translation: CASSPAGGETQYF.

The chain has TRBV11-2 and TRBJ1-1; no definite D call. CDR1 SGHAT and CDR2 FQNNGV come from the germline V gene. This CDR3 spans 13 amino acids. Trimming removed 1 base at V and 8 bases at J, with 11 bases between. The CDR3 nucleotides read TGTGCCAGCAGCTTAGGACACCCACGAGAAGCTTTCTTT. Encoded protein: CASSLGHPREAFF.

The CDR3 loop is CSVKTSGGGEQFF. The CDR3 DNA follows: TGCAGCGTCAAAACTAGCGGGGGGGGCGAGCAGTTCTTC. This sequence joins TRBV29-1 and TRBJ2-1, with 13 bases matching TRBD2. V was pared by 6 bases and J by 10 bases, with 6 bases of the junction left unmatched. Germline values: CDR1 SQVTM, CDR2 ANQGSEA. The CDR3 is 13 residues long.

This clone was seen more than once but under ten times. This chain joins TRBV29-1 and TRBJ1-2; D is unclear. Germline V gives CDR1 SQVTM, CDR2 ANQGSEA. V was shortened by 1 base and J by 1 base, with 7 bases between the two germline ends. The CDR3 runs 13 residues. The DNA of the CDR3 is TGCAGCGTTGAAGGTGGCGGTAACTATGGCTACACCTTC. It is translated as CSVEGGGNYGYTF.

The gene calls are TRBV29-1 and TRBJ1-2; no definite D call. The V end lost 2 bases, the J end lost 8 bases, and 9 bases lay between the germline ends. The CDR3 extends over 11 amino acids. Germline CDR1 SQVTM, CDR2 ANQGSEA. CDR3 region: CSVEMNLGYTF. The CDR3, as DNA: TGCAGCGTTGAAATGAATCTGGGCTACACCTTC.

This chain connects TRBV5-1 to TRBJ2-1, with 15 bases identical to TRBD2. The CDR3 runs 21 residues. Germline CDR1 reads SGHRS; CDR2 reads YFSETQ. Trimming removed 2 bases from V and 0 bases from J; junction bases left unmatched: 12. This CDR3 reads CASSFPGLAGGPGSSYNEQFF. The CDR3 nucleotides read TGCGCCAGCAGCTTCCCGGGACTAGCGGGGGGCCCCGGGAGCTCCTACAATGAGCAGTTCTTC.

This clone has just one count. This chain uses TRBV15 with TRBJ2-5; TRBD1 agrees at 9 bases. J was trimmed by 5 bases and V by 0 bases; bases with no gene match: 7. Germline V gives CDR1 LNHNV, CDR2 YYDKDF (reference sequence). The CDR3 sequence is 16 residues long. The CDR3 nucleotides read TGTGCCACCAGCAGAGATCTACAGGGGGCGAGTGAGACCCAGTACTTC. As protein: CATSRDLQGASETQYF.

This clone was seen only a few times. The chain combines TRBV2 with TRBJ1-2; 12 nucleotides line up with TRBD1. V shed 3 bases, J shed 8 bases, and the junction held 4 bases outside the gene matches. The CDR3 is 14 residues long. Germline CDR1 SNHLY, CDR2 FYNNEI. Written as DNA, the CDR3 is TGTGCCAGCAGTGAGGGACAGGGGGCTTACGGCTACACCTTC. Amino acid sequence: CASSEGQGAYGYTF.

This sequence joins TRBV11-2 and TRBJ2-3; perhaps TRBD1 as D (5 bases). In germline, CDR1 is SGHAT, CDR2 FQNNGV. This CDR3 contains 14 residues. The V end was cut by 1 base, the J end by 0 bases, with 5 bases between. The CDR3 loop is CASSLGTSTDTQYF. CDR3 sequence (DNA): TGTGCCAGCAGCTTAGGGACAAGCACAGATACGCAGTATTTT. Together with reference TRBV11-2 and TRBJ2-3, the CDR3 gives the full variable domain: EAGVAQSPRYKIIEKRQSVAFWCNPISGHATLYWYQQILGQGPKLLIQFQNNGVVDDSQLPKDRFSAERLKGVDSTLKIQPAKLEDSAVYLCASSLGTSTDTQYFGPGTRLTVL.

V is TRBV5-6 and J is TRBJ1-5; TRBD1 might be the D (5 bases). The germline V and J ends were trimmed by 0 bases and 2 bases, with 12 bases remaining between them. This CDR3 has 16 amino acids. Germline V gene sequence: CDR1 SGHDT, CDR2 YYEEEE. Here the CDR3 DNA reads TGTGCCAGCAGCTTGGGGGGGAGAGCGGGCAATCAGCCCCAGCATTTT. Its translation is CASSLGGRAGNQPQHF.

V is TRBV6-5 and J is TRBJ2-7, with a possible D match to TRBD2 (6 bases). This CDR3 has 14 residues. Germline CDR1 and CDR2: MNHEY and SVGAGI. Trimming took off 7 bases at V and 6 bases at J, with 19 bases between the two ends. This chain's CDR3 is CASTPRQGGTEQYF. The CDR3 DNA follows: TGTGCCAGCACGCCTCGGCAGGGAGGAACCGAGCAGTACTTC.

The J gene is TRBJ2-7, the V gene TRBV5-1; TRBD1 matches at 12 bases. V lost 1 base to trimming and J lost 5 bases; unmatched junction nucleotides: 7. This CDR3 is 16 amino acids long. In germline, CDR1 is SGHRS, CDR2 YFSETQ. CDR3 region: CASSLRGTGGLNEQYF. The DNA for the CDR3 is TGCGCCAGCAGCTTGAGGGGGACAGGGGGCCTTAACGAGCAGTACTTC.

The gene calls are TRBV5-1 and TRBJ1-4, with 10 bases aligning to TRBD1. J lost 1 base, V lost 4 bases, and 4 bases had no gene match. The CDR3 is 16 residues long. Germline values: CDR1 SGHRS, CDR2 YFSETQ. CDR3 loop: CASSPGQGRTNEKLFF. The CDR3 coding sequence is TGCGCCAGCAGCCCGGGACAGGGGCGAACTAATGAAAAACTGTTTTTT.

This clone has a single count. The J gene is TRBJ1-2, the V gene TRBV4-2; 10 nucleotides align to TRBD1. The CDR3 sequence is 16 residues long. Germline-derived CDR1 and CDR2 are LGHNA and YNFKEQ. J was trimmed by 8 bases and V by 0 bases; bases with no gene match: 9. This CDR3 reads CASSQDSTDRGSGYTF. CDR3 in DNA: TGTGCCAGCAGCCAAGACTCCACGGACAGGGGGTCGGGCTACACCTTC.

This clone appeared a few times. The chain combines TRBV5-4 with TRBJ1-1; D is ambiguous. The germline V gene has CDR1 SGHNT and CDR2 YYREEE (reference sequence). This CDR3 has 11 amino acids. V gave up 4 bases and J gave up 1 base, with 2 bases separating them. In DNA form, the CDR3 reads TGTGCCAGCAGCCGGAACACTGAAGCTTTCTTT. Protein product: CASSRNTEAFF.

This chain joins TRBV6-6 and TRBJ1-1; D gene ambiguous. V gave up 4 bases and J gave up 2 bases, with 8 bases separating them. Germline values: CDR1 MNHNY, CDR2 SVGAGI (reference sequence). The CDR3 has 13 amino acids. CDR3 sequence (DNA): TGTGCCAGCAGTTCCACCTTTAACACTGAAGCTTTCTTT. It encodes CASSSTFNTEAFF.

The chain joins TRBV6-5 to TRBJ1-2; 7 bases agree with TRBD1. This CDR3 is built from 15 residues. J lost 2 bases, V lost 6 bases, and 9 bases had no gene match. In germline, CDR1 is MNHEY, CDR2 SVGAGI. The CDR3 nucleotides are TGTGCCAGCAGACCCGAGGGACAGCCCAACTATGGCTACACCTTC. Translated: CASRPEGQPNYGYTF.

The rearrangement uses TRBV7-6 and TRBJ2-1, with D uncertain. The CDR3 has 12 residues. Trimming removed 4 bases from V and 10 bases from J, with 11 bases in between. Germline V gives CDR1 SGHVS, CDR2 FNYEAQ. CDR3 coding DNA: TGTGCCAGCAGCTCGACCTCGCTCGAGCAGTTCTTC. Its translation is CASSSTSLEQFF.

The chain joins TRBV29-1 to TRBJ2-7, with TRBD1 matching 10 bases. The CDR3 is made up of 13 amino acids. V lost 3 bases, J lost 6 bases, and 5 bases stayed unmatched. Per germline, CDR1 SQVTM and CDR2 ANQGSEA. Written as DNA, the CDR3 is TGCAGCGTTGATGGGACAGGGGTCAGCGAGCAGTACTTC. It codes for CSVDGTGVSEQYF.